This is a list of T cell receptor beta chains from one sample in a study of T cells in Graves' hyperthyroidism and ophthalmopathy. TCRdb reprocessed the multiplex PCR reads via MiXCR and lists one record per CDR3 protein. The sample has 400,000 to 550,000 distinct CDR3 sequences; approximately 24% are singletons. The sample comprised blood. Receptors were obtained from a woman under 40 with Graves' ophthalmopathy. Each CDR3 is given with its conserved first and last residue. Size is stated for part of the rows, as once, few or many counts, or as a class when the clone is expanded.

TRBJ1-3 many TRBV12-3/TRBV12-4 CASSFGGFASGNTIYF
TRBJ1-2 many TRBV28 CASSFRAEPYYGYTF
TRBJ2-6 many TRBV6-5 CATRARLGAGANVLTF
TRBJ1-2 NA TRBV25-1 CASSELGTGGPYYGYTF
TRBJ1-3 many TRBV29-1 CSVEASASGNTIYF
TRBJ2-5 NA TRBV7-6 CASSLAYMETQYF
TRBJ1-1 many TRBV19 CASSPGTGVTDAEAFF
TRBJ2-5 many TRBV20-1 CSAMEIQETQYF
TRBJ2-2 many TRBV24-1 CATSDGGQGTTGELFF
TRBJ2-5 few TRBV24-1 CATGWGNRGGETQYF
TRBJ2-7 many TRBV6-1 CASSEDVGGGWYEQYF
TRBJ2-5 few TRBV7-2 CASSLLLSLETQYF
TRBJ2-5 many TRBV7-2 CASSLAPEVKETQYF
TRBJ1-1 NA TRBV28 CASSFWTVPMNTEAFF
TRBJ2-7 many TRBV7-2 CASRPGTGYEQYF
TRBJ1-5 many TRBV2 CASSGGQNQPQHF